This TCR beta chain was recorded in a study of T cell repertoires in cytomegalovirus infection. Using its own MiXCR run on the reads, TCRdb lists one record per CDR3 protein. Here the sample spans about 700,000 distinct CDR3 sequences, 30% to 35% being singletons. Trimming shortened V by 6 bases and J by 3 bases, and 10 bases separated the two germline ends. Per the germline V gene, CDR1 is KGHDR and CDR2 is SFDVKD. The CDR3 runs to 14 residues. About this clonotype: The antigen remains unidentified.

Points from the study as a whole: Clonotypes of TCR beta that were HLA-C-restricted and CMV-specific dominated the ex vivo response.

The genes are TRBV24-1 and TRBJ2-2; D call uncertain. The specimen was cultured PBMCs, collected from culture after CMV antigen stimulation. This receptor was obtained from a human donor in good health (CMV status not recorded). Some clones in this sample may be carry-over from other donors' samples. This chain's CDR3 is CATSPSLYTGELFF. The CDR3 region has the DNA TGTGCCACCAGTCCCAGTCTTTACACCGGGGAGCTGTTTTTT.